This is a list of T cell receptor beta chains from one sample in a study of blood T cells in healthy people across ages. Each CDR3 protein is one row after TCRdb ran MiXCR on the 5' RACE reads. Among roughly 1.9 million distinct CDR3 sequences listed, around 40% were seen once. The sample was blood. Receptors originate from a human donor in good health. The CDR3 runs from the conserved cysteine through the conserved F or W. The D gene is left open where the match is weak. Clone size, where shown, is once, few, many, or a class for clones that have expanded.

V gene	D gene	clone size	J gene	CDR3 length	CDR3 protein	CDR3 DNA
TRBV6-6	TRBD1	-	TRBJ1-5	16	CASSYPGQGFSQPQHF	TGTGCCAGCAGTTATCCGGGACAGGGGTTCAGTCAGCCCCAGCATTTT
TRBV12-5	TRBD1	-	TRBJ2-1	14	CASGPGQGSLEQFF	TGTGCTAGTGGGCCGGGACAGGGGAGTCTTGAGCAGTTCTTC
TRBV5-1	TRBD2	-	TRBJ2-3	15	CASSFRGDRTDTQYF	TGCGCCAGCAGCTTCCGGGGGGATCGCACAGATACGCAGTATTTT
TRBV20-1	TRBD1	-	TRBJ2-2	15	CSARPTGANTGELFF	TGCAGTGCTAGGCCGACAGGGGCTAACACCGGGGAGCTGTTTTTT
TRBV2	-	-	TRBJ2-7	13	CASSWQGFYEQYF	TGTGCCAGCAGTTGGCAGGGGTTCTACGAGCAGTACTTC
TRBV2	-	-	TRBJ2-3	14	CASHPGGSTDTQYF	TGTGCCAGCCACCCCGGCGGATCAACAGATACGCAGTATTTT
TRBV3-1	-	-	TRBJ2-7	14	CASSHLDGAYEQYF	TGTGCCAGCAGCCACTTGGACGGAGCCTACGAGCAGTACTTC
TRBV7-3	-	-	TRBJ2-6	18	CASSFPDISSSGANVLTF	TGTGCCAGCAGCTTTCCCGACATATCCTCCTCTGGGGCCAACGTCCTGACTTTC
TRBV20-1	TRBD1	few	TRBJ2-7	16	CSARRSQGQGVDEQYF	TGCAGTGCTCGCCGCTCCCAGGGACAGGGGGTGGACGAGCAGTACTTC
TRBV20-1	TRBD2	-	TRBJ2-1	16	CSAPQASGGQYNEQFF	TGCAGTGCTCCCCAGGCTAGCGGGGGGCAATACAATGAGCAGTTCTTC
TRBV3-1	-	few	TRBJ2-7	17	CASSQNMGASSYNEQYF	TGTGCCAGCAGCCAAAACATGGGAGCGAGCTCCTACAATGAGCAGTACTTC
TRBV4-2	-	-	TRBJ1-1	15	CASSQEQGRRTEAFF	TGTGCCAGCAGCCAGGAACAGGGCCGGCGAACTGAAGCTTTCTTT
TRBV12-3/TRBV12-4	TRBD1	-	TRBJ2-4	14	CAGSRLAGQVGQYF	TGTGCCGGCAGTCGTTTGGCGGGACAGGTTGGGCAGTACTTC
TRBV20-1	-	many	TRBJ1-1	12	CSARDTETEAFF	TGCAGTGCTAGAGATACGGAAACTGAAGCTTTCTTT
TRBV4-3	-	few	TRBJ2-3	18	CASSQDNLAGSSTDTQYF	TGCGCCAGCAGCCAAGACAATCTGGCGGGGTCTAGCACAGATACGCAGTATTTT
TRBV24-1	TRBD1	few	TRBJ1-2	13	CATSGTGDYGYTF	TGTGCCACCAGTGGGACAGGCGACTATGGCTACACCTTC
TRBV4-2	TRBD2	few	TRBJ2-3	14	CASSQLASGDTQYF	TGTGCCAGCAGCCAATTAGCTAGCGGAGATACGCAGTATTTT
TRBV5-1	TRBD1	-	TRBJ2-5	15	CASSLRGQGIETQYF	TGCGCCAGCAGCTTGCGAGGACAGGGGATCGAGACCCAGTACTTC
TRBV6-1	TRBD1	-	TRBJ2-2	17	CASTGTGDREVRGELFF	TGTGCCAGCACCGGGACAGGGGATCGGGAGGTGCGGGGGGAGCTGTTTTTT
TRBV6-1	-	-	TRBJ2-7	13	CASSEVVSYEQYF	TGTGCCAGCAGTGAGGTTGTCTCCTACGAGCAGTACTTC
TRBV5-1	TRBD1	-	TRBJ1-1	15	CTSSVGDRLNTEAFF	TGCACCAGCAGCGTGGGGGACAGGCTGAACACTGAAGCTTTCTTT
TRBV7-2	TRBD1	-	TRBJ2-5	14	CASSQNRGWETQYF	TGTGCCAGCAGCCAAAACAGGGGATGGGAGACCCAGTACTTC
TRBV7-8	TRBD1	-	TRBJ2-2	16	CASSSSWGQSTGELFF	TGTGCCAGCAGCTCGTCCTGGGGACAGAGCACCGGGGAGCTGTTTTTT
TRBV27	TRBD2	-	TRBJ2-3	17	CASSLSEAGGPLGTQYF	TGTGCCAGCAGTTTATCCGAAGCGGGGGGCCCTCTTGGCACGCAGTATTTT
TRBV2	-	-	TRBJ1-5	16	CASSEVPWGGSQPQHF	TGTGCCAGCAGTGAAGTTCCGTGGGGGGGAAGTCAGCCCCAGCATTTT
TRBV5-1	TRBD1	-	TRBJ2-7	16	CASSLFSGQGLGEQYF	TGCGCCAGCAGCTTATTTTCGGGACAGGGCCTCGGGGAGCAGTACTTC
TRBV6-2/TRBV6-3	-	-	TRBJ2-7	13	CASSYGQIYEQYF	TGTGCCAGCAGTTACGGACAGATCTACGAGCAGTACTTC
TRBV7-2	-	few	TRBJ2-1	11	CASGSQTRQFF	TGTGCCAGCGGTTCGCAGACGCGGCAGTTCTTC
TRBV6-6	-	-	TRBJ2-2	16	CASSKHAEQSTGELFF	TGTGCCAGCAGTAAACACGCTGAGCAGTCCACCGGGGAGCTGTTTTTT
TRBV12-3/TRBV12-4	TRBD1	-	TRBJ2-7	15	CASSLPGTGFDEQYF	TGTGCCAGCAGTTTGCCTGGGACAGGGTTTGACGAGCAGTACTTC
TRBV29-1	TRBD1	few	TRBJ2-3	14	CSSGTGEGTDTQYF	TGCAGCTCGGGGACAGGGGAGGGCACAGATACGCAGTATTTT
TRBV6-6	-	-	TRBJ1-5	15	CASSYVRGSNQPQHF	TGTGCCAGCAGTTATGTTCGCGGTAGCAATCAGCCCCAGCATTTT
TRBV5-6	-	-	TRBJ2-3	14	CASSSVAGTDTQYF	TGTGCCAGCAGCTCCGTCGCAGGGACAGATACGCAGTATTTT
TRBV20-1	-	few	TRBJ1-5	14	CSARDWAVDQPQHF	TGCAGTGCTAGAGATTGGGCGGTCGATCAGCCCCAGCATTTT
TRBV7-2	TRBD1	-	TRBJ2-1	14	CASSYDRGRDEQFF	TGTGCCAGCAGCTACGACAGGGGACGGGATGAGCAGTTCTTC
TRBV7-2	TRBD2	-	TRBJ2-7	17	CASSQEAGGPPPYEQYF	TGTGCCAGCAGCCAGGAGGCGGGGGGGCCCCCTCCCTACGAGCAGTACTTC
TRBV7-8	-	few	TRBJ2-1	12	CASSLRQDEQFF	TGTGCCAGCAGCTTACGTCAGGATGAGCAGTTCTTC
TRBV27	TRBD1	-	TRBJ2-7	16	CASSRIKGQGAYEQYF	TGTGCCAGCAGTCGAATTAAGGGACAGGGGGCCTACGAGCAGTACTTC
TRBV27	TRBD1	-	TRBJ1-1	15	CASSSDRGRRTEAFF	TGTGCCAGCAGTTCTGACAGGGGGCGGAGGACTGAAGCTTTCTTT
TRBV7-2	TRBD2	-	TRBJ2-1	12	CASSPTGGVRFF	TGTGCCAGCAGCCCAACCGGGGGGGTACGGTTCTTC
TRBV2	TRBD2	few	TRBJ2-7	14	CASKSGEGLYEQYF	TGTGCCAGCAAATCGGGGGAGGGCCTCTACGAGCAGTACTTC
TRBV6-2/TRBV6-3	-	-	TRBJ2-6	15	CASRQSGDGANVLTF	TGTGCCAGCAGACAATCAGGGGATGGGGCCAACGTCCTGACTTTC